Detailed here is one T cell receptor (beta chain). TCRdb's copy holds only in-frame clones and misses some; the assay was immunoSEQ multiplex PCR. This sample has 250,000 to 350,000 clones; about 87% occur once, and the top ten carry approximately 8.1%. This entry belongs to a study of blood T cell repertoires in COVID-19. The germline V gene has CDR1 SQVTM and CDR2 ANQGSEA. V was shortened by 4 bases and J by 6 bases, with 10 bases between the two germline ends. This CDR3 comprises 11 residues. The sample comprised peripheral blood. The V call is TRBV29-1, the J call TRBJ2-7; D gene unclear. This receptor was taken from a woman aged 45 to 65 who had recovered from COVID-19. Here the CDR3 DNA reads TGCAGCGTTGCAGAAAGCGTCGAGCAGTACTTC. It codes for CSVAESVEQYF.